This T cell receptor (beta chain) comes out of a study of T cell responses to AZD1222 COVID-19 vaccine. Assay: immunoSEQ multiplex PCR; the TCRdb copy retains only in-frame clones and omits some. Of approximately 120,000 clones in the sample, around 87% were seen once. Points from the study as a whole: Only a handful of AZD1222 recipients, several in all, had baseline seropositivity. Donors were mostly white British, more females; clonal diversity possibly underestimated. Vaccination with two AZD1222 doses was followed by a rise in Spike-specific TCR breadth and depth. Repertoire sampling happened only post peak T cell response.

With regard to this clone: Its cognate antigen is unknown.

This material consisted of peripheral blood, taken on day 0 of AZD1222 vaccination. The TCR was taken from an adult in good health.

The CDR3 nucleotides read TGTGCCAGCAGTTTAGGGGACGGTTATTCACCCCTCCACTTT. It translates to CASSLGDGYSPLHF. The chain carries TRBV28 and TRBJ1-6; D is perhaps TRBD1 (5 bases). The CDR3 is 14 residues long. Germline V lookup: CDR1 MDHEN, CDR2 SYDVKM. The V end was cut by 2 bases, the J end by 8 bases, with 10 bases between.